Below, 8 T cell receptor beta chains from the same sample are listed, as sequenced in a study of siplizumab effects on memory and regulatory T cells. Produced via immunoSEQ multiplex PCR; TCRdb's table is partial and in-frame only. Of 80,000 to 95,000 clones in the sample, about 95% were seen once. Sequencing was carried out using CD8+ T cells sorted from blood. These receptor sequences come from a human donor in good health.

This chain joins TRBV28 and TRBJ1-5, with TRBD1 matching 8 bases. Germline-derived CDR1 and CDR2 are MDHEN and SYDVKM. Trimming removed 1 base from V and 6 bases from J; junction bases left unmatched: 5. The CDR3 spans 15 residues. CDR3 protein: CASSLLQGASQPQHF. The CDR3 coding sequence is TGTGCCAGCAGTTTATTGCAGGGGGCGAGTCAGCCCCAGCATTTT.

This rearrangement joins TRBV6-6 to TRBJ2-2, with 9 bases that match TRBD1. Trimming cost V 5 bases and J 5 bases; bases outside gene matches: 6. This CDR3 spans 15 amino acids. CDR1 MNHNY and CDR2 SVGAGI come from the germline V gene (reference sequence). CDR3 nucleotides: TGTGCCAGCAGTCCGACAGGGGGGTATACCGGGGAGCTGTTTTTT. It is translated as CASSPTGGYTGELFF.

This chain connects TRBV6-1 to TRBJ2-7, with D perhaps TRBD2 (6 bases). Trimming cost V 5 bases and J 4 bases, with 12 bases left between them. The germline CDR1 and CDR2 sequences are MNHNS and SASEGT. CDR3 size: 13 residues. In nucleotides, the CDR3 is TGTGCCAGCAGTAAGATAGCGGAGTACGAGCAGTACTTC. This gives the protein CASSKIAEYEQYF.

This clone was observed once. V is TRBV27 and J is TRBJ2-7; 7 positions agree with TRBD2. CDR1 and CDR2 from the germline V gene are MNHEY and SMNVEV (reference sequence). The length of the CDR3 is 14 residues. V lost 4 bases, J lost 2 bases, and 5 bases stayed unmatched. The CDR3 sequence is CASSSGLAAYEQYF. In DNA, the CDR3 is TGTGCCAGCAGTTCAGGGCTAGCGGCCTACGAGCAGTACTTC.

This sequence joins TRBV5-4 and TRBJ2-7; TRBD2 matches 11 bases. The CDR3 has 13 residues. Germline assignment: CDR1 SGHNT and CDR2 YYREEE (reference sequence). The J segment lost 8 bases and the V segment lost 10 bases, leaving 11 bases of the junction unmatched. The CDR3 sequence is CALGTSGLNKQYF. CDR3 bases: TGTGCCCTTGGGACTAGCGGACTAAATAAGCAGTACTTC. The whole variable domain, filled in from reference TRBV5-4 and TRBJ2-7, reads ETGVTQSPTHLIKTRGQQVTLRCSSQSGHNTVSWYQQALGQGPQFIFQYYREEENGRGNFPPRFSGLQFPNYSSELNVNALELDDSALYLCALGTSGLNKQYFGPGTRLTVT.

CDR3 sequence (DNA): TGTGCCAGTAGTACGGGACAGGTTGACTACACCTTC. This translates into CASSTGQVDYTF. V and J are TRBV19 and TRBJ1-2; 8 bases are shared with TRBD1. The germline V gene has CDR1 LNHDA and CDR2 SQIVND (reference sequence). V shed 4 bases and J 10 bases; nucleotides not matched to a gene: 5. This CDR3 has 12 amino acids.

The chain combines TRBV27 with TRBJ1-1; no firm D call. Per the germline V gene, CDR1 is MNHEY and CDR2 is SMNVEV (reference sequence). The CDR3 covers 14 residues. The ends were cut back, 5 bases at V and 1 base at J, with 11 bases in the middle. CDR3 DNA: TGTGCCAGCAGTATATACAGCCAGAACACTGAAGCTTTCTTT. As protein: CASSIYSQNTEAFF.

In regard to this clone: Other DNA sequences in the same sample also yield this CDR3. The rearrangement links TRBV6-6 to TRBJ2-7; D is perhaps TRBD2 (5 bases). The CDR3 totals 14 residues. CDR1 is MNHNY and CDR2 is SVGAGI in the germline V gene (reference sequence). The V gene lost 0 bases and the J gene lost 0 bases, with 6 bases spanning the gap. For the CDR3, the DNA is TGTGCCAGCAGTTACTCGGGGAGCTCCTACGAGCAGTACTTC. The encoded protein is CASSYSGSSYEQYF.